The 29 T cell receptor beta chains in this list originate from one sample, sequenced in a study of STAT3 mutations in large granular lymphocyte leukemia. Study-wide points: Every T-cell large granular lymphocyte leukemia patient had at least one immunodominant TCR beta clonotype.

Profiling relied on immunoSEQ multiplex PCR, and the TCRdb table lists in-frame clones only, not all of them. Of approximately 17,000 clones listed, 80% to 90% were seen once; the top ten hold over 7.5%. Their target antigens are unknown. Material: peripheral blood mononuclear cells. These receptors originate from a man in his fifties or sixties with T-cell large granular lymphocyte leukemia. Some clones in this sample may be carry-over from other donors' samples.

The chain joins TRBV27 to TRBJ2-7; D ambiguous. This CDR3 has 11 amino acids. Germline values: CDR1 MNHEY, CDR2 SMNVEV (reference sequence). The V and J ends lost 4 bases and 0 bases respectively, with 1 base between them. CDR3 bases: TGTGCCAGCAGTTCCTCCTACGAGCAGTACTTC. Amino acids: CASSSSYEQYF.

This chain connects TRBV5-1 to TRBJ1-2; possible D gene TRBD1, 5 bases. The CDR3 is made up of 11 amino acids. Trimming removed 4 bases from V and 4 bases from J, with 5 bases in between. From germline, CDR1 is SGHRS and CDR2 YFSETQ. CDR3 bases: TGCGCCAGCAGCGGGGGCTATGGCTACACCTTC. Amino acids: CASSGGYGYTF.

The chain couples TRBV9 to TRBJ2-5; D assignment may be TRBD1 or TRBD2 (5 bases each). The CDR3 has 13 amino acids. Per the germline V gene, CDR1 is SGDLS and CDR2 is YYNGEE. Trimming shortened V by 3 bases and J by 9 bases, and 15 bases separated the two germline ends. The CDR3, as DNA: TGTGCCAGCAGCGCTCTAGAGGGGCGAGCCCAGTACTTC. Its protein is CASSALEGRAQYF. The full variable domain, in which reference TRBV9 and TRBJ2-5 provide the parts outside the CDR3, is DSGVTQTPKHLITATGQRVTLRCSPRSGDLSVYWYQQSLDQGLQFLIQYYNGEERAKGNILERFSAQQFPDLHSELNLSSLELGDSALYFCASSALEGRAQYFGPGTRLLVL.

The rearrangement links TRBV7-8 to TRBJ2-2, with 9 positions matching TRBD2. V lost 1 base, J lost 4 bases, and 10 bases stayed unmatched. Germline CDR1 reads SGHVS; CDR2 reads FQNEAQ. The CDR3 length is 18 residues. The CDR3 sequence: CASSLGASGAGGTGELFF. The DNA for the CDR3 is TGTGCCAGCAGCTTAGGGGCTAGCGGGGCCGGGGGCACCGGGGAGCTGTTTTTT. The variable domain in full, completed from reference TRBV7-8 and TRBJ2-2, reads GAGVSQSPRYKVAKRGQDVALRCDPISGHVSLFWYQQALGQGPEFLTYFQNEAQLDKSGLPSDRFFAERPEGSVSTLKIQRTQQEDSAVYLCASSLGASGAGGTGELFFGEGSRLTVL.

The chain employs TRBV13 and TRBJ2-7, with D hard to call. V was clipped by 0 bases and J by 1 base, with 1 base between them. The CDR3 loop spans 12 amino acids. The germline V gene encodes CDR1 PRHDT and CDR2 FYEKMQ (reference sequence). The chain's CDR3 is CASSLGSYEQYF. The DNA for the CDR3 is TGTGCCAGCAGCTTAGGGTCCTACGAGCAGTACTTC.

Here the CDR3 DNA reads TGTGCCAGCAGCCGAAGGGCGGGAGTTGCAGATACGCAGTATTTT. It is translated as CASSRRAGVADTQYF. The chain combines TRBV7-3 with TRBJ2-3; 7 bases map to TRBD2. Germline V gene lookup returns CDR1 SGHTA and CDR2 FQGTGA. This CDR3 is built from 15 residues. V lost 5 bases to trimming and J lost 4 bases; unmatched junction nucleotides: 9.

This sequence joins TRBV19 and TRBJ2-3; D uncertain. V lost 1 base and J 6 bases, leaving 2 bases between the germline ends. The CDR3 sequence is 11 residues long. CDR1 LNHDA and CDR2 SQIVND come from the germline V gene (reference sequence). DNA for the CDR3: TGTGCCAGTAGTATAGTCGATACGCAGTATTTT. Protein: CASSIVDTQYF.

CDR3 DNA sequence: TGTGCCAGCAGTCGACAGGGGACTAATGAAAAACTGTTTTTT. Translation gives CASSRQGTNEKLFF. The chain links TRBV6-6 to TRBJ1-4, with 8 positions matching TRBD1. Germline V gene lookup returns CDR1 MNHNY and CDR2 SVGAGI (reference sequence). The CDR3 totals 14 residues. V lost 5 bases, J lost 2 bases, and 1 base stayed unmatched.

The chain combines TRBV5-1 with TRBJ2-5, with a possible D match to TRBD1 (5 bases). Trimming took off 4 bases at V and 5 bases at J, with 15 bases between the two ends. Germline values: CDR1 SGHRS, CDR2 YFSETQ. CDR3 length: 14 residues. CDR3 sequence: CASSLLGAGETQYF. The CDR3 DNA is TGCGCCAGCAGCCTCCTAGGGGCAGGGGAGACCCAGTACTTC.

V gene TRBV29-1 combines with J gene TRBJ2-7; 7 positions agree with TRBD1. The CDR3 is 13 residues long. The V segment lost 4 bases and the J segment 3 bases; nucleotides outside the gene matches: 6. Germline assignment: CDR1 SQVTM and CDR2 ANQGSEA. DNA of the CDR3: TGCAGCGTTGGAAAGGCAGGGGGCTACGAGCAGTACTTC. It specifies CSVGKAGGYEQYF.

The sample holds a few counts of this clone. The rearrangement uses TRBV30 and TRBJ2-7; D is perhaps TRBD1 (6 bases). Germline V CDR1 and CDR2: GTSNPN, SVGIG (reference sequence). Trimming left V 4 bases short and J 5 bases short, with 15 bases between. The CDR3 consists of 13 residues. CDR3 DNA sequence: TGTGCCTGGAAGGGTTCGTGGGGGCACGAGCAGTACTTC. It specifies CAWKGSWGHEQYF.

The chain couples TRBV29-1 to TRBJ1-5, with a tentative D call TRBD1 (5 bases). Germline values: CDR1 SQVTM, CDR2 ANQGSEA. V gave up 7 bases and J gave up 4 bases, with 14 bases separating them. This CDR3 region has 13 residues. CDR3 residues: CSAETARNQPQHF. In DNA form, the CDR3 reads TGCAGCGCCGAGACAGCTAGGAATCAGCCCCAGCATTTT.

The chain combines TRBV5-1 with TRBJ1-3; tentatively, D is TRBD1 (6 bases). The V gene's germline CDR1 is SGHRS and CDR2 YFSETQ. V lost 4 bases and J lost 0, with 14 bases in between. The CDR3 extends over 16 amino acids. The CDR3 DNA follows: TGCGCCAGCAGCCCAGGGGCCGGGAGCTCTGGAAACACCATATATTTT. This translates into CASSPGAGSSGNTIYF.

This clone occurred once. This chain connects TRBV5-1 to TRBJ1-3, with D unresolved. The CDR3 consists of 16 residues. V lost 0 bases to trimming and J lost 0 bases, with 10 bases between them. Germline CDR1 reads SGHRS; CDR2 reads YFSETQ. CDR3 amino acids: CASSLGSSSSGNTIYF. The CDR3 DNA is TGCGCCAGCAGCTTGGGTTCCAGTAGCTCTGGAAACACCATATATTTT.

This clone was seen a single time. The J gene is TRBJ2-7, the V gene TRBV6-1, with D perhaps given as TRBD1 or TRBD2 (5 bases each). The CDR3 is 15 amino acids. The V and J ends lost 0 bases and 0 bases respectively, with 9 bases between them. Germline V gene sequence: CDR1 MNHNS, CDR2 SASEGT. The CDR3, as DNA: TGTGCCAGCAGTGAAGCTGCAGGGAGCTCCTACGAGCAGTACTTC. This encodes CASSEAAGSSYEQYF.

In nucleotides, the CDR3 is TGTGCCAGCAGCCCAGGGTACCCTGGAAACACCATATATTTT. Protein product: CASSPGYPGNTIYF. The chain employs TRBV6-1 and TRBJ1-3, with D possibly TRBD1 on 5 matching bases. Germline V gene sequence: CDR1 MNHNS, CDR2 SASEGT. The ends were cut back, 6 bases at V and 2 bases at J, with 11 bases in the middle. The length of the CDR3 is 14 residues.

The chain employs TRBV5-6 and TRBJ2-5; D might be TRBD2 (6 bases). V was cut by 3 bases and J by 7 bases, with 13 bases left in between. Looked up from germline, CDR1 is SGHDT and CDR2 is YYEEEE. This CDR3 has 13 amino acids. The CDR3 sequence: CASSSPGEGTQYF. For the CDR3, the DNA is TGTGCCAGCAGCTCCCCGGGAGAAGGGACCCAGTACTTC.

V usage is TRBV7-9 and J usage is TRBJ2-7; 8 positions match TRBD1. Trimming at V came to 5 bases and at J to 6 bases, leaving 12 bases not matched to a gene. Looked up from germline, CDR1 is SEHNR and CDR2 is FQNEAQ (reference sequence). This CDR3 is 15 amino acids long. The CDR3 coding sequence is TGTGCCAGCAGCCCGGACAGGGCCACATTTGGCGAGCAGTACTTC. Encoded protein: CASSPDRATFGEQYF.

The chain joins TRBV7-9 to TRBJ2-7; the D is unclear. CDR1 and CDR2 from the germline V gene are SEHNR and FQNEAQ (reference sequence). With 8 bases removed from V and 3 bases from J, the gap between germline ends came to 11 bases. CDR3 length equals 12 residues. CDR3 sequence: CASGTESYEQYF. The DNA for the CDR3 is TGTGCCAGCGGAACAGAGAGCTACGAGCAGTACTTC.

The chain links TRBV7-9 to TRBJ1-1, with no clear D. V lost 2 bases, J lost 3 bases, and 7 bases lay in between. The CDR3 is 13 amino acids. CDR1 is SEHNR, CDR2 FQNEAQ, per germline (reference sequence). The DNA of the CDR3 is TGTGCCAGCAGCTTATCGATGGACACTGAAGCTTTCTTT. Protein product: CASSLSMDTEAFF.

The CDR3 DNA reads TGTGCCAGCAGCCCAGGGACCCTGGAGACCCAGTACTTC. Protein sequence: CASSPGTLETQYF. This rearrangement joins TRBV7-8 to TRBJ2-5; either TRBD1 or TRBD2 may fit D (5 bases each). Germline CDR1 reads SGHVS; CDR2 reads FQNEAQ. The CDR3 extends over 13 amino acids. Trimming removed 5 bases from V and 5 bases from J, with 12 bases in between.

This chain joins TRBV9 and TRBJ1-2, with D maybe TRBD1 (5 bases). The CDR3 is 13 residues long. Trimming left V 0 bases short and J 6 bases short, with 9 bases between. Germline CDR1 reads SGDLS; CDR2 reads YYNGEE. The DNA of the CDR3 is TGTGCCAGCAGCGTAGTTCAGGGTCATGGCTACACCTTC. This gives the protein CASSVVQGHGYTF.

DNA for the CDR3: TGTGCCAGCAGTCCTAACTACGAGCAGTACTTC. Its protein product is CASSPNYEQYF. The chain joins TRBV7-2 to TRBJ2-7; no clear D gene. Germline V gives CDR1 SGHTA, CDR2 FQGNSA. Deletions cut 6 bases from V and 3 bases from J, with 6 bases between. This CDR3 region has 11 residues.

This clone has just a few counts. Here the CDR3 reads CASKRTGLNTGELFF. The CDR3 nucleotides are TGTGCCAGCAAGAGGACAGGGCTCAACACCGGGGAGCTGTTTTTT. The chain has TRBV6-5 and TRBJ2-2; 8 nucleotides agree with TRBD1. CDR3 length: 15 residues. The germline CDR1 and CDR2 sequences are MNHEY and SVGAGI. V trimming: 7 bases; J trimming: 2 bases; junction bases outside the gene matches: 6.

The CDR3 spells CASRTGEWSGELFF. In DNA, the CDR3 is TGTGCCAGCAGGACAGGGGAGTGGTCCGGGGAGCTGTTTTTT. J is TRBJ2-2 and V is TRBV27, with 8 bases fitting TRBD1. The V gene's germline CDR1 is MNHEY and CDR2 SMNVEV (reference sequence). J lost 6 bases, V lost 6 bases, and 6 bases had no gene match. This CDR3 has 14 amino acids.

The rearrangement links TRBV7-6 to TRBJ2-3; 7 nucleotides line up with TRBD1. This CDR3 is 16 amino acids long. Germline assignment: CDR1 SGHVS and CDR2 FNYEAQ. The junction had 10 bases not matched to a gene; V was cut back by 5 bases and J by 2 bases. Written as DNA, the CDR3 is TGTGCCAGCAGCCCGAGACAGGGCGGGCCCACAGATACGCAGTATTTT. As protein: CASSPRQGGPTDTQYF. Complete variable domain (other parts from reference TRBV7-6 and TRBJ2-3): GAGVSQSPRYKVTKRGQDVALRCDPISGHVSLYWYRQALGQGPEFLTYFNYEAQQDKSGLPNDRFSAERPEGSISTLTIQRTEQRDSAMYRCASSPRQGGPTDTQYFGPGTRLTVL.

This chain connects TRBV29-1 to TRBJ2-1; possibly TRBD2 for D (6 bases). The CDR3 runs to 14 residues. The V end lost 6 bases, the J end lost 0 bases, and 12 bases lay between the germline ends. Germline loops: CDR1 SQVTM, CDR2 ANQGSEA. The CDR3 here is CSVPTSSSYNEQFF. The CDR3 nucleotides are TGCAGCGTCCCAACTAGCAGCTCCTACAATGAGCAGTTCTTC.

The CDR3 bases are TGCGCCAGCAGCCCCCAGGGTGAGCTGGGCTACACCTTC. This encodes CASSPQGELGYTF. This rearrangement joins TRBV4-3 to TRBJ1-2; D may be TRBD1 (5 bases). Trimming stripped 4 bases from V and 8 bases from J, with 14 bases between. Germline V gives CDR1 LGHNA, CDR2 YSLEER. The CDR3 has 13 residues.

The chain links TRBV5-4 to TRBJ1-2; possibly TRBD1 for D (5 bases). This CDR3 region has 15 residues. V was shortened by 1 base and J by 5 bases, with 15 bases between the two germline ends. CDR1 and CDR2 from the germline V gene are SGHNT and YYREEE (reference sequence). CDR3 DNA: TGTGCCAGCAGCTTGCCAGGGCGGAGGAAATATGGCTACACCTTC. Translating it yields CASSLPGRRKYGYTF.